The present TCR beta chain was sequenced within a study of T cell repertoires in ileal Crohn's disease. The CDR3 extends over 16 amino acids. The junction had 8 bases not matched to a gene; V was cut back by 1 base and J by 5 bases. Germline V gene sequence: CDR1 MNHEY, CDR2 SVGAGI. Data came from immunoSEQ multiplex PCR; TCRdb stores just in-frame clones and leaves some out. This sample has 6,500 to 7,500 clones, with roughly 78% found just once. General observations from the study: Every patient over 26.8% clonality showed endoscopic recurrence.

Note on this clone: Antigen specificity is unknown.

The receptor was isolated from an adult with Crohn's disease. Sequencing was carried out using ileal tissue. This chain uses TRBV6-5 with TRBJ1-5, with 7 bases aligning to TRBD1. CDR3: CASSYWGTGEHQPQHF. The CDR3 DNA follows: TGTGCCAGCAGTTACTGGGGCACAGGGGAGCATCAGCCCCAGCATTTT.